A selection of T cell receptor beta chains follows, all from one sample in a study of blood T cell repertoires in COVID-19. Some clones are missing from TCRdb's copy, which holds only in-frame ones; the method was immunoSEQ multiplex PCR. Of about 200,000 clones in the sample, around 80% were seen once. The sample taken for sequencing was peripheral blood. The receptors were gathered from an older woman with acute or convalescent COVID-19. Each CDR3 is given with its conserved first and last residue. Fields, in order: V gene, D gene, clone size, J gene, CDR3 length, CDR3 protein, CDR3 DNA. A D gene is named only where the DNA matches it firmly. Clone size is shown for a subset of rows, as once, few, many or a class of expanded clone.

TRBV9	TRBD2	NA	TRBJ2-1	14	CASSVDSGGARQFF	TGTGCCAGCAGCGTCGATAGCGGGGGGGCCCGGCAGTTCTTC
TRBV7-2	NA	NA	TRBJ2-7	12	CASSYISYEQYF	TGTGCCAGCAGCTACATCTCCTACGAGCAGTACTTC
TRBV6-5	NA	NA	TRBJ1-6	15	CASSYSRQVSTPLHF	TGTGCCAGCAGTTATTCAAGGCAGGTCTCGACACCCCTCCACTTT
TRBV27	TRBD1	NA	TRBJ1-6	15	CASRPVGGTESPLHF	TGTGCCAGCAGGCCGGTGGGCGGGACAGAGTCACCCCTCCACTTT
TRBV28	TRBD2	once	TRBJ2-5	16	CASRGGLAGTKETQYF	TGTGCCAGCAGGGGGGGACTAGCGGGGACCAAAGAGACCCAGTACTTC
TRBV27	TRBD2	NA	TRBJ2-2	17	CASSPNLAGANTGELFF	TGTGCCAGCAGTCCGAACCTAGCGGGGGCCAACACCGGGGAGCTGTTTTTT
TRBV12-3/TRBV12-4	TRBD1	NA	TRBJ1-2	13	CASTEGGRYGYTF	TGTGCCAGCACCGAAGGGGGCCGCTATGGCTACACCTTC
TRBV6-1	NA	NA	TRBJ1-6	16	CASSELGGGLDSPLHF	TGTGCCAGCAGTGAATTGGGAGGGGGTCTGGATTCACCCCTCCACTTT
TRBV7-9	NA	NA	TRBJ2-7	13	CASSLASQPEQYF	TGTGCCAGCAGCTTAGCGTCACAACCCGAGCAGTACTTC
TRBV2	NA	once	TRBJ2-4	18	CASSVLTGGYGAKNIQYF	TGTGCCAGCAGTGTTCTTACCGGAGGGTATGGGGCCAAAAACATTCAGTACTTC
TRBV6-6	NA	NA	TRBJ1-6	14	CASSYGQGNSPLHF	TGTGCCAGCAGTTATGGGCAGGGTAATTCACCCCTCCACTTT
TRBV19	NA	NA	TRBJ1-5	13	CASSMSSPQPQHF	TGTGCCAGTAGTATGAGTAGCCCCCAGCCCCAGCATTTT
TRBV6-1	TRBD1	NA	TRBJ2-7	14	CASSERQGAWEQYF	TGTGCCAGCAGTGAACGACAGGGGGCGTGGGAGCAGTACTTC
TRBV20-1	NA	NA	TRBJ2-1	11	CSAREAGKQFF	TGCAGTGCTAGAGAGGCAGGCAAGCAGTTCTTC
TRBV5-6	TRBD1	NA	TRBJ1-2	15	CASSIRQGLSYGYTF	TGTGCCAGCAGCATCCGACAGGGGCTCTCCTATGGCTACACCTTC
TRBV15	TRBD2	NA	TRBJ2-2	16	CATGSPSGGATGELFF	TGTGCCACCGGATCACCTAGCGGGGGAGCCACCGGGGAGCTGTTTTTT
TRBV7-2	NA	NA	TRBJ2-7	14	CASSLLGEEYEQYF	TGTGCCAGCAGCTTATTAGGGGAGGAGTACGAGCAGTACTTC
TRBV19	TRBD2	NA	TRBJ2-7	15	CASNDRNAGAYEQYF	TGTGCCAGTAACGATCGGAACGCGGGGGCCTACGAGCAGTACTTC
TRBV6-5	TRBD1	NA	TRBJ1-2	14	CASTGTGVGYGYTF	TGTGCCAGCACTGGGACAGGGGTAGGGTATGGCTACACCTTC
TRBV30	NA	once	TRBJ1-2	15	CAWSVGGGANYGYTF	TGTGCCTGGAGTGTAGGGGGGGGCGCAAACTATGGCTACACCTTC
TRBV13	NA	NA	TRBJ2-7	14	CASSYNRAAYEQYF	TGTGCCAGCAGCTACAACAGGGCAGCCTACGAGCAGTACTTC
TRBV5-1	TRBD2	NA	TRBJ2-1	14	CASGLGASYNEQFF	TGCGCCAGCGGACTAGGGGCCTCCTACAATGAGCAGTTCTTC
TRBV18	NA	NA	TRBJ2-5	15	CASSPVLGGQETQYF	TGTGCCAGCTCACCCGTTCTGGGGGGTCAAGAGACCCAGTACTTC
TRBV10-2	NA	NA	TRBJ1-1	13	CASSTGRGTEAFF	TGCGCCAGCAGTACAGGGCGGGGGACTGAAGCTTTCTTT
TRBV24-1	NA	once	TRBJ2-3	12	CATSEQGYGQYF	TGTGCCACCAGTGAACAGGGATATGGGCAGTATTTT
TRBV19	TRBD2	NA	TRBJ2-1	15	CASTMGLAVSNEQFF	TGTGCCAGTACTATGGGACTAGCGGTCAGTAATGAGCAGTTCTTC
TRBV7-2	NA	few	TRBJ2-1	15	CASSLVAQRGNEQFF	TGTGCCAGCAGCTTAGTGGCCCAAAGGGGCAATGAGCAGTTCTTC
TRBV11-2	TRBD2	few	TRBJ2-7	14	CASSLLAGSYEQYF	TGTGCCAGCAGCTTACTAGCGGGGTCCTACGAGCAGTACTTC
TRBV9	NA	NA	TRBJ1-3	14	CASSVGQGGNTIYF	TGTGCCAGCAGCGTGGGCCAAGGAGGAAACACCATATATTTT
TRBV25-1	TRBD1	NA	TRBJ1-6	14	CASRVGQGNSPLHF	TGTGCCAGCAGGGTTGGACAGGGAAATTCACCCCTCCACTTT
TRBV25-1	TRBD1	NA	TRBJ2-2	17	CASSEQGQGRRTGELFF	TGTGCCAGCAGTGAACAGGGACAGGGGAGGAGGACCGGGGAGCTGTTTTTT
TRBV29-1	NA	once	TRBJ2-1	12	CSVEGRGYEQFF	TGCAGCGTTGAAGGGAGGGGTTATGAGCAGTTCTTC
TRBV24-1	TRBD1	NA	TRBJ2-5	15	CATSAKWDRVETQYF	TGTGCCACCAGTGCCAAGTGGGACAGGGTAGAGACCCAGTACTTC
TRBV21-1	NA	NA	TRBJ1-3	15	CASSSHGRRGNTIYF	TGTGCCAGCAGCTCTCACGGGAGACGTGGAAACACCATATATTTT
TRBV5-4	NA	NA	TRBJ1-2	15	CAFPLARGVNYGYTF	TGTGCCTTCCCCCTTGCCCGGGGGGTTAACTATGGCTACACCTTC
TRBV24-1	TRBD1	NA	TRBJ2-7	16	CATRVGTGRGGYEQYF	TGTGCCACCAGGGTGGGGACAGGGAGAGGGGGGTACGAGCAGTACTTC
TRBV5-1	TRBD1	NA	TRBJ2-2	15	CASSHRDRGAGELFF	TGCGCCAGCAGCCACCGGGACAGGGGGGCCGGGGAGCTGTTTTTT
TRBV19	TRBD1	NA	TRBJ1-1	18	CASSIYPLDRGRRTEAFF	TGTGCCAGTAGTATATATCCCCTCGACAGGGGGCGGAGGACTGAAGCTTTCTTT
TRBV27	NA	NA	TRBJ1-4	15	CASRGGAGRNEKLFF	TGTGCCTCACGGGGGGGGGCAGGAAGGAATGAAAAACTGTTTTTT
TRBV11-2	NA	NA	TRBJ2-2	16	CASSSQGWGHTGELFF	TGTGCCAGCAGCTCTCAGGGGTGGGGGCACACCGGGGAGCTGTTTTTT
TRBV30	TRBD1	NA	TRBJ1-6	18	CAWSVRQGVSSYNSPLHF	TGTGCCTGGAGTGTAAGGCAGGGGGTGAGCTCCTATAATTCACCCCTCCACTTT